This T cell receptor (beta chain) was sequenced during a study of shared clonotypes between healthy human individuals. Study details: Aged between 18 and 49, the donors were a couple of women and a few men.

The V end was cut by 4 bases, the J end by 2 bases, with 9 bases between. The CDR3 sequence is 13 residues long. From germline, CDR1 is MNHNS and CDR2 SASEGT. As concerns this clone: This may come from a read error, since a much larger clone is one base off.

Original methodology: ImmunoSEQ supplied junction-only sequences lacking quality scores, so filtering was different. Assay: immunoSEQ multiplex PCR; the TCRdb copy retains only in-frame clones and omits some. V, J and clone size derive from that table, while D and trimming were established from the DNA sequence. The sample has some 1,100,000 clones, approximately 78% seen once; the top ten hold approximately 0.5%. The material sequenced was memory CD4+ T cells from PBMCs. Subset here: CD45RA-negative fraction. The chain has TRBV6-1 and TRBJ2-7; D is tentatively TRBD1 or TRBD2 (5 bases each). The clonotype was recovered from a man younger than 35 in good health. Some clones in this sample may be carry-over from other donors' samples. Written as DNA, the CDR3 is TGTGCCAGCAGTGTCGGGACGGCCTACGAGCAGTACTTC. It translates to CASSVGTAYEQYF.